The rows below give T cell receptor beta chains drawn from one sample of a study of T cells in Graves' hyperthyroidism and ophthalmopathy. TCRdb re-analysed the multiplex PCR reads in MiXCR, keeping a single row per CDR3 protein. The sample holds approximately 720,000 distinct CDR3 sequences, around 20% seen once. Sequencing was done on a sample of blood. The source is a woman in her fifties or sixties with Graves' hyperthyroidism that later progressed to Graves' ophthalmopathy. Each CDR3 is given with its conserved first and last residue.

v_gene: TRBV2; j_gene: TRBJ1-2; len: 13; CDR3aa: CASSEARGLGYTF
v_gene: TRBV7-3; j_gene: TRBJ2-1; len: 15; CDR3aa: CASSLTTGTTNEQFF
v_gene: TRBV27; j_gene: TRBJ1-2; len: 13; CDR3aa: CASSFEGRKGYTF
v_gene: TRBV7-9; j_gene: TRBJ2-5; len: 16; CDR3aa: CASSNLRAGGQETQYF
v_gene: TRBV12-3/TRBV12-4; j_gene: TRBJ1-5; len: 13; CDR3aa: CASSLARQQPQHF
v_gene: TRBV12-3/TRBV12-4; j_gene: TRBJ1-5; len: 15; CDR3aa: CASSLVGTPNQPQHF
v_gene: TRBV5-1; j_gene: TRBJ2-1; len: 18; CDR3aa: CASSLVIGGASSYNEQFF
v_gene: TRBV7-3; j_gene: TRBJ2-3; len: 15; CDR3aa: CASSLMAVSTDTQYF
v_gene: TRBV7-2; j_gene: TRBJ2-1; len: 17; CDR3aa: CASSLGTSGGAGNEQFF
v_gene: TRBV4-2; j_gene: TRBJ2-1; len: 18; CDR3aa: CASSHPTNRDYFYNEQFF
v_gene: TRBV12-3/TRBV12-4; j_gene: TRBJ2-3; len: 21; CDR3aa: CASSNPPTSGGSPLLPDTQYF
v_gene: TRBV20-1; j_gene: TRBJ2-7; len: 12; CDR3aa: CSAPRDTYEQYF
v_gene: TRBV7-9; j_gene: TRBJ2-5; len: 14; CDR3aa: CASSSGVREETQYF
v_gene: TRBV29-1; j_gene: TRBJ1-4; len: 12; CDR3aa: CSVETGNEKLFF
v_gene: TRBV18; j_gene: TRBJ2-5; len: 14; CDR3aa: CASSPRVNQETQYF
v_gene: TRBV12-3/TRBV12-4; j_gene: TRBJ1-4; len: 15; CDR3aa: CASSFRAGNNEKLFF
v_gene: TRBV29-1; j_gene: TRBJ1-2; len: 16; CDR3aa: CSANRQGGRGNYGYTF
v_gene: TRBV20-1; j_gene: TRBJ2-5; len: 12; CDR3aa: CSARGGSETQYF
v_gene: TRBV11-2; j_gene: TRBJ1-2; len: 13; CDR3aa: CASSEIDSHGYTF
v_gene: TRBV10-3; j_gene: TRBJ1-4; len: 17; CDR3aa: CAISVGTGGSTNEKLFF
v_gene: TRBV12-3/TRBV12-4; j_gene: TRBJ2-3; len: 14; CDR3aa: CASGLGRGIDTQYF
v_gene: TRBV7-2; j_gene: TRBJ2-1; len: 16; CDR3aa: CASSPRWEGGHREQFF
v_gene: TRBV7-9; j_gene: TRBJ2-5; len: 16; CDR3aa: CASSASLGRGRETQYF
v_gene: TRBV2; j_gene: TRBJ2-6; len: 17; CDR3aa: CASSELQGLWGANVLTF